The entry below describes one TCR beta chain. These data belong to a study of T cells after yellow fever vaccination. Via MiXCR, TCRdb re-called the 5' RACE reads, giving one row per CDR3 protein. The table lists just under 600,000 distinct CDR3 sequences, roughly 12% of them singletons, with over 12% in the top ten. CDR1 and CDR2 (germline): DFQATT, SNEGSKA (reference sequence). The V gene lost 6 bases and the J gene lost 0 bases, with 15 bases spanning the gap. The CDR3 runs 14 residues. J is TRBJ2-7 and V is TRBV20-1; weak D call: TRBD2 (6 bases). Source: PBMCs, taken on the day of the yellow fever booster vaccination. The sequence was obtained from a man aged 25 to 40 who received the YFV17D yellow fever vaccine. CDR3 region: CSATSGGTSYEQYF. CDR3 nucleotide sequence: TGCAGTGCAACCTCTGGCGGGACCTCCTACGAGCAGTACTTC.